This TCR beta chain is drawn from a study of blood T cells in healthy people across ages. CDR1 is DFQATT, CDR2 SNEGSKA, per germline (reference sequence). Germline trimming cut 6 bases from V and 4 bases from J; bases unmatched to any gene: 14. The CDR3 covers 16 residues. A J-beta primer mix and a sample-barcoded 5' primer were used in a second PCR of about 7 to 12 cycles. Each CDR3 protein is one row after TCRdb ran MiXCR on the 5' RACE reads. The data show 730,000 or so distinct CDR3 sequences, around two fifths seen once. Specimen: blood. The chain recombines TRBV20-1 with TRBJ2-3; TRBD2 matches 9 bases. The origin of this receptor is an elderly man in good health. In DNA form, the CDR3 reads TGCAGTGCCCCCCCCCGGCTAGCGGGACATCCAGATACGCAGTATTTT. Translated: CSAPPRLAGHPDTQYF.